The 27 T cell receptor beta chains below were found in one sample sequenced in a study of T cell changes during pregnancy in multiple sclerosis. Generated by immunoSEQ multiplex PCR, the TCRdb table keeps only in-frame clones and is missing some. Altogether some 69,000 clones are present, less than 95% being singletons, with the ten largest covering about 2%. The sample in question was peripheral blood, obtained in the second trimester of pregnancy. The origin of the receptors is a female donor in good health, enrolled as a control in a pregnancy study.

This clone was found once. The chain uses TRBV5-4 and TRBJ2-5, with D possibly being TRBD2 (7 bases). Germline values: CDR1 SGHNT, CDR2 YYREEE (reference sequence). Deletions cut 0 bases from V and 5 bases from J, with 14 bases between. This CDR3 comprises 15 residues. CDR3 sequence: CASSLDGGLAETQYF. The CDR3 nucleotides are TGTGCCAGCAGCTTGGACGGGGGGCTAGCGGAGACCCAGTACTTC.

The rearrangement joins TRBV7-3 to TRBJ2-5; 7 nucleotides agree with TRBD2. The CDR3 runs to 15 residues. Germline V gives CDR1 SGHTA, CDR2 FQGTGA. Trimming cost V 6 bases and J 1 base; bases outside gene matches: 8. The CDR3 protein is CASRGGTGPQETQYF. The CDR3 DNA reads TGTGCCAGCAGGGGGGGGACGGGACCCCAAGAGACCCAGTACTTC.

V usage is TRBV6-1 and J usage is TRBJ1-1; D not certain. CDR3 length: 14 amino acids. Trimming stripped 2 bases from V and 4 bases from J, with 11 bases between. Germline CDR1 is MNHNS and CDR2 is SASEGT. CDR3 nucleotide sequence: TGTGCCAGCAGTGAACAGGTAGACGGCACTGAAGCTTTCTTT. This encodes CASSEQVDGTEAFF.

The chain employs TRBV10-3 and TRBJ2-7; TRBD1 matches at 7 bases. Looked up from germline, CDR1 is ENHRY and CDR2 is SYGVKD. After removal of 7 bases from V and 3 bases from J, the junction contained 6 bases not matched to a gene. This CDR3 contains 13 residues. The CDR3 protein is CAITRQGDYEQYF. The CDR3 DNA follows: TGTGCCATCACCAGACAGGGTGACTACGAGCAGTACTTC.

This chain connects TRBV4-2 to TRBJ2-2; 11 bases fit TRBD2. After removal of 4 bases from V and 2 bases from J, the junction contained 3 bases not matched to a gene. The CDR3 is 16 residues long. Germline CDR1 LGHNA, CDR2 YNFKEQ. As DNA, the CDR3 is TGTGCCAGCAGCCCGACTAGCGGGGATAACACCGGGGAGCTGTTTTTT. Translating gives CASSPTSGDNTGELFF.

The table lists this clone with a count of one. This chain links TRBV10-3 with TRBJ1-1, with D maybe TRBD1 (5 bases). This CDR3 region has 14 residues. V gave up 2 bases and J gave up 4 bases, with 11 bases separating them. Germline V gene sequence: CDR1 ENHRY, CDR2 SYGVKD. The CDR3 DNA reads TGTGCCATCAGTGAGGGCCGGGGGAGCACTGAAGCTTTCTTT. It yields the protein CAISEGRGSTEAFF.

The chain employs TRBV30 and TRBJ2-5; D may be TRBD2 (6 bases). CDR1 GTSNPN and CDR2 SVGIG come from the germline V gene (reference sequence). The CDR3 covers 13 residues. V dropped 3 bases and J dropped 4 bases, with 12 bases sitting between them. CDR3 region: CAWSLGGRETQYF. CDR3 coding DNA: TGTGCCTGGAGCCTAGGAGGGCGAGAGACCCAGTACTTC. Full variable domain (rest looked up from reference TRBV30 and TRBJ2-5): SQTIHQWPATLVQPVGSPLSLECTVEGTSNPNLYWYRQAAGRGLQLLFYSVGIGQISSEVPQNLSASRPQDRQFILSSKKLLLSDSGFYLCAWSLGGRETQYFGPGTRLLVL.

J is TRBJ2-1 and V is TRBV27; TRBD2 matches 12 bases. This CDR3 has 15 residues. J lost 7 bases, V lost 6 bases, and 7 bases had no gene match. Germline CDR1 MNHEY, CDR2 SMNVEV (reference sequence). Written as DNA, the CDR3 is TGTGCCAGCAGAGCTAGCGGGAGGGCGGGGAATGAGCAGTTCTTC. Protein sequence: CASRASGRAGNEQFF.

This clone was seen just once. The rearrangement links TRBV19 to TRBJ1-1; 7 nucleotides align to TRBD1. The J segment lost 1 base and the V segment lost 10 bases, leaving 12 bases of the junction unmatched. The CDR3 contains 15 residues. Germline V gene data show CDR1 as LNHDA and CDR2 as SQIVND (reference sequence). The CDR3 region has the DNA TGTGCCACCATTCCGGACAGGTCCGCGAACACTGAAGCTTTCTTT. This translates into CATIPDRSANTEAFF. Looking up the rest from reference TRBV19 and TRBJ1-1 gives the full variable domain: DGGITQSPKYLFRKEGQNVTLSCEQNLNHDAMYWYRQDPGQGLRLIYYSQIVNDFQKGDIAEGYSVSREKKESFPLTVTSAQKNPTAFYLCATIPDRSANTEAFFGQGTRLTVV.

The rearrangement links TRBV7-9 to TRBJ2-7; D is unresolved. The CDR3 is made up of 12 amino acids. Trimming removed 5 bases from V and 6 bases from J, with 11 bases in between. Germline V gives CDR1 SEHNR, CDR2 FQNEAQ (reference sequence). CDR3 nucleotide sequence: TGTGCCAGCAGCCTAGGAGTTCGCGAGCAGTACTTC. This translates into CASSLGVREQYF.

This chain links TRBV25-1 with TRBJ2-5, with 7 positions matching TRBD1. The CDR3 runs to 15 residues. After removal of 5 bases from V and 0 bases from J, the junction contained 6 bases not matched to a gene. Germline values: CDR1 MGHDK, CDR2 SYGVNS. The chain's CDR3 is CASSLGQTYQETQYF. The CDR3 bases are TGTGCCAGCAGTTTGGGACAGACCTACCAAGAGACCCAGTACTTC.

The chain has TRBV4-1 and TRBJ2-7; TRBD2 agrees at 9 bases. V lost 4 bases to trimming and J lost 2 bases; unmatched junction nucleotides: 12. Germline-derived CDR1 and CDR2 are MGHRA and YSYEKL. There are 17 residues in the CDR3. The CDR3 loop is CASSPTLAGGDTYEQYF. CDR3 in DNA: TGCGCCAGCAGCCCCACTCTGGCGGGAGGGGATACCTACGAGCAGTACTTC.

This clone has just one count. CDR3 sequence (DNA): TGTGCCAGCAGTTTAGGGGGCCCCTATAATTCACCCCTCCACTTT. It is translated as CASSLGGPYNSPLHF. The rearrangement uses TRBV27 and TRBJ1-6, with D perhaps TRBD1 (6 bases). The CDR3 totals 15 residues. Germline values: CDR1 MNHEY, CDR2 SMNVEV (reference sequence). Deletions cut 2 bases from V and 2 bases from J, with 7 bases between.

The CDR3 coding sequence is TGTGCCAGCAGTGAAGCGCGGATTCGGGGCAATCAGCCCCAGCATTTT. It specifies CASSEARIRGNQPQHF. The chain employs TRBV6-1 and TRBJ1-5; no definite D call. The germline V and J ends were trimmed by 0 bases and 2 bases, with 11 bases remaining between them. This CDR3 spans 16 amino acids. Germline assignment: CDR1 MNHNS and CDR2 SASEGT.

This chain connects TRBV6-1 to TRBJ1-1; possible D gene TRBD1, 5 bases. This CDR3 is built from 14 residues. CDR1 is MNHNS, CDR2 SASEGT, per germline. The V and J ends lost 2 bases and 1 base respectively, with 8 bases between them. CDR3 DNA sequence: TGTGCCAGCAGTGAACTGGGGCAGAACACTGAAGCTTTCTTT. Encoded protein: CASSELGQNTEAFF.

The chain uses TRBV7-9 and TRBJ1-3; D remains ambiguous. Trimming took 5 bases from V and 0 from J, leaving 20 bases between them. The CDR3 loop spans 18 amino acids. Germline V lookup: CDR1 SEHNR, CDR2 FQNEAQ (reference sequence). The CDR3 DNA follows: TGTGCCAGCAGCCCCCCTTATACACGATACCTCTCTGGAAACACCATATATTTT. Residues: CASSPPYTRYLSGNTIYF.

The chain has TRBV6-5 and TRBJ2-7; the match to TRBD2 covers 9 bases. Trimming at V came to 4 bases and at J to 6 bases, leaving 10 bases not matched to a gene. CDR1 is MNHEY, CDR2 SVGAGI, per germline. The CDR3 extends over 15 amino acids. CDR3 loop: CASSSGGRESSEQYF. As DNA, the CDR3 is TGTGCCAGCAGTTCTGGCGGGAGGGAAAGTAGCGAGCAGTACTTC.

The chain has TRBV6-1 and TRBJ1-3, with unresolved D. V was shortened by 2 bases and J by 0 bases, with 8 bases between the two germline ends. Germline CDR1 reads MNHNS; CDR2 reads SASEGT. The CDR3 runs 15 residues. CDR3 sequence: CASSERGLSGNTIYF. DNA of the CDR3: TGTGCCAGCAGTGAACGTGGCCTCTCTGGAAACACCATATATTTT.

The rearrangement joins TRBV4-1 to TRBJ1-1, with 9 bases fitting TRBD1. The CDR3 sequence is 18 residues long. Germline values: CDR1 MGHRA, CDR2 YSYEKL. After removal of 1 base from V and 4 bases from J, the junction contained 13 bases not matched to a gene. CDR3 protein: CASSQVRPPGTGSTEAFF. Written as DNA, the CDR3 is TGCGCCAGCAGCCAAGTCCGACCTCCCGGGACAGGGAGCACTGAAGCTTTCTTT.

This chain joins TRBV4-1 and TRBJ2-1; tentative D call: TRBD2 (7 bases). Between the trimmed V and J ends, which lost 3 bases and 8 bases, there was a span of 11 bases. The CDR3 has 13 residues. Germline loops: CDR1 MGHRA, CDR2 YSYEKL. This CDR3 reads CASSHGGPDEQFF. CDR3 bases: TGCGCCAGCAGCCACGGGGGGCCGGATGAGCAGTTCTTC.

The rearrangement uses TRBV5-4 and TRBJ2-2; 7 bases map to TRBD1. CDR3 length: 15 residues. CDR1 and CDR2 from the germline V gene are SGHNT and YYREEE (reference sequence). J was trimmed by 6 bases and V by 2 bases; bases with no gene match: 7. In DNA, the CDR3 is TGTGCCAGCAGCTTATATGGGCAGGGGGCCGGGGAGCTGTTTTTT. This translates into CASSLYGQGAGELFF.

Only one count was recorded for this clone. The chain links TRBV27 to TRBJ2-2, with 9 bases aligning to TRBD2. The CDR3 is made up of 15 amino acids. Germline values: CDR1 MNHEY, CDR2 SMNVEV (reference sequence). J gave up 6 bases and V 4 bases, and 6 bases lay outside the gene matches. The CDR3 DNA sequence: TGTGCCAGCAGTTATCAGGCGGGAGGGTCCGGGGAGCTGTTTTTT. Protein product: CASSYQAGGSGELFF.

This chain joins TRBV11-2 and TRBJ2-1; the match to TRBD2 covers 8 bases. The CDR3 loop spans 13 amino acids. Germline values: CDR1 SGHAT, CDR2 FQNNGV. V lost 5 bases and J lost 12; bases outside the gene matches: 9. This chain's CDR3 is CASSQQRESRQFF. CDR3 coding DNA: TGTGCCAGCAGCCAGCAGCGGGAGTCACGGCAGTTCTTC. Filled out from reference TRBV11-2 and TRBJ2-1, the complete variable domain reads EAGVAQSPRYKIIEKRQSVAFWCNPISGHATLYWYQQILGQGPKLLIQFQNNGVVDDSQLPKDRFSAERLKGVDSTLKIQPAKLEDSAVYLCASSQQRESRQFFGPGTRLTVL.

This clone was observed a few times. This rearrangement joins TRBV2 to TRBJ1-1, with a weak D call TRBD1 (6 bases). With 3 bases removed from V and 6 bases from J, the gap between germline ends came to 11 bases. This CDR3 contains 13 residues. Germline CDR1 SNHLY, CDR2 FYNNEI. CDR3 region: CASSDPGVAEAFF. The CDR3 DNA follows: TGTGCCAGCAGTGACCCAGGGGTGGCTGAAGCTTTCTTT.

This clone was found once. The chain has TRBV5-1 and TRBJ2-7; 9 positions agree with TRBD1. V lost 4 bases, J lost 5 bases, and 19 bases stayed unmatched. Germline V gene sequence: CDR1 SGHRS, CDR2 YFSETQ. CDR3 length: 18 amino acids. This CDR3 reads CASSLSGQGVDPSNEQYF. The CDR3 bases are TGCGCCAGCAGCCTATCGGGACAGGGAGTCGATCCCTCAAACGAGCAGTACTTC.

The CDR3 here is CSVFGLAGRSAGELFF. The DNA of the CDR3 is TGCAGCGTTTTTGGGCTAGCGGGACGAAGTGCCGGGGAGCTGTTTTTT. V is TRBV29-1 and J is TRBJ2-2; 9 nucleotides align to TRBD2. The CDR3 consists of 16 residues. V was clipped by 5 bases and J by 6 bases; unmatched bases: 13. Germline assignment: CDR1 SQVTM and CDR2 ANQGSEA.

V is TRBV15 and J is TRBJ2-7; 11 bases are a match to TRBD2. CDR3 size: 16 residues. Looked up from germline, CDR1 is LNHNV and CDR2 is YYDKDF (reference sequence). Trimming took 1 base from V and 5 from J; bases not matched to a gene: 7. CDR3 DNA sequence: TGTGCCACCAGCAGAGCACGACTAGCGGGACGCAACGAGCAGTACTTC. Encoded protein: CATSRARLAGRNEQYF.